The 5 T cell receptor beta chains reported below all come from one sample, sequenced in a study of T cell repertoires in cytomegalovirus infection. TCRdb re-called the reads with MiXCR, one entry per CDR3 protein. The data show 200,000 to 300,000 distinct CDR3 sequences, around 13% seen once. Sequenced: PBMCs. The receptors come from a human donor in good health (CMV status not recorded). Some clones in this sample may be carry-over from other donors' samples.

There are a few counts of this clonotype. This chain connects TRBV11-3 to TRBJ2-5; 7 nucleotides match TRBD2. The germline V gene has CDR1 SGHNT and CDR2 YENEEA. The CDR3 is 15 amino acids. Losses at the gene ends were 3 bases for V and 5 bases for J; bases not matched to a gene: 9. The DNA of the CDR3 is TGTGCCAGCAGCTTCGGAAGTCGGGGGGAGGAGACCCAGTACTTC. It yields the protein CASSFGSRGEETQYF. The full variable domain, with the rest looked up from reference TRBV11-3 and TRBJ2-5, is EAGVVQSPRYKIIEKKQPVAFWCNPISGHNTLYWYLQNLGQGPELLIRYENEEAVDDSQLPKDRFSAERLKGVDSTLKIQPAELGDSAVYLCASSFGSRGEETQYFGPGTRLLVL.

The sample holds many counts of this clonotype. V and J are TRBV7-3 and TRBJ2-7, with D tentatively TRBD2 (6 bases). V dropped 1 base and J dropped 2 bases, with 12 bases sitting between them. Germline V gene sequence: CDR1 SGHTA, CDR2 FQGTGA. The CDR3 is 15 residues long. The CDR3 DNA reads TGTGCCAGCAGCTTAATAGGCGGGGAGGCCTACGAGCAGTACTTC. Amino acid sequence: CASSLIGGEAYEQYF.

This clonotype appeared many times. This chain uses TRBV20-1 with TRBJ2-5; the D is unclear. The CDR3 runs 9 residues. Germline V CDR1 and CDR2: DFQATT, SNEGSKA (reference sequence). The V gene lost 5 bases and the J gene lost 5 bases, with 3 bases spanning the gap. The CDR3 DNA reads as TGCAGTGCTTCGGAGACCCAGTACTTC. Translated: CSASETQYF.

This clonotype was detected many times. V usage is TRBV7-3 and J usage is TRBJ1-1, with a tentative D call TRBD1 (5 bases). V was shortened by 1 base and J by 4 bases, with 10 bases between the two germline ends. The germline V gene encodes CDR1 SGHTA and CDR2 FQGTGA. This CDR3 contains 14 residues. CDR3 nucleotides: TGTGCCAGCAGCTTAATGAGGGGCGGCACTGAAGCTTTCTTT. Protein sequence: CASSLMRGGTEAFF.

The chain couples TRBV29-1 to TRBJ2-5; D is ambiguous. Germline CDR1 and CDR2: SQVTM and ANQGSEA. The ends were cut back, 6 bases at V and 0 bases at J, with 14 bases in the middle. The CDR3 consists of 14 residues. The CDR3 loop reads CSVDPVGYQETQYF. CDR3 DNA sequence: TGCAGCGTAGACCCCGTGGGGTACCAAGAGACCCAGTACTTC.